This T cell receptor (beta chain) was sequenced in a study of PD-1 blockade in classical Hodgkin lymphoma. Whole-study context: On a schedule of every 2 weeks, patients received nivolumab 3 mg/kg intravenously. Findings and limits, study-wide: The study found that TCR diversity rose significantly by C4D1 in CD4+ but not CD8+ cells. Complete responders matched newly diagnosed patients in baseline diversity.

Only in-frame clones appear in the TCRdb table, and some are missing; sequencing was by immunoSEQ multiplex PCR. The table lists about 6,400 clones, around nine tenths of them singletons. Documented time point: cycle 4 day 1 (C4D1), after 5 to 7 weeks of nivolumab. Relapses following autologous stem cell transplantation were seen in all patients, with brentuximab vedotin exposure varying. Investigators isolated CD4+ T cells from thawed PBMCs through magnetic negative selection. Best response was recorded as complete response, partial response or progressive disease. A word on this clone: The antigen remains unidentified.

Here the sequenced sample was CD4+ T cells from blood, taken before the fourth cycle of nivolumab. The sequence was obtained from a human donor with classical Hodgkin lymphoma.

CDR3 DNA: TGTGCCAGCAGTTCGCGGGGGAGGGGTGTTGGCAATGAGCAGTTCTTC. Translation: CASSSRGRGVGNEQFF. This chain links TRBV6-5 with TRBJ2-1; 7 bases fit TRBD2. Germline V gene lookup returns CDR1 MNHEY and CDR2 SVGAGI. The CDR3 runs to 16 residues. J lost 6 bases, V lost 4 bases, and 12 bases had no gene match.